This entry concerns a single TCR beta chain. This record belongs to a study of T cells in Graves' hyperthyroidism and ophthalmopathy. TCR beta CDR3 region amplification was performed from RNA transcripts. TCR CDR3 underwent first-round RT-PCR with the HTBI primer set. TCRdb passed the multiplex PCR reads through MiXCR, listing each CDR3 protein once. Counted here are 500,000 to 650,000 distinct CDR3 sequences, around 20% occurring once; the ten biggest clones make up less than 55%. The length of the CDR3 is 17 residues. The germline V gene has CDR1 SEHNR and CDR2 FQNEAQ (reference sequence). V was clipped by 5 bases and J by 1 base, with 19 bases between them. Active moderate-to-severe ophthalmopathy, Clinical Activity Score at least 3, NOSPECS at least 4, under 3 months' duration. PBMCs were collected from a roughly 10 ml volume of fresh peripheral blood.

The chain uses TRBV7-9 and TRBJ2-3; D possibly corresponds to TRBD2 (6 bases). The clonotype was recovered from a man aged 35-49 years with Graves' ophthalmopathy. The specimen was blood. The DNA of the CDR3 is TGTGCCAGCAGCCAAGAGGCCGGAGGGGTGGGCACAGATACGCAGTATTTT. Protein product: CASSQEAGGVGTDTQYF.